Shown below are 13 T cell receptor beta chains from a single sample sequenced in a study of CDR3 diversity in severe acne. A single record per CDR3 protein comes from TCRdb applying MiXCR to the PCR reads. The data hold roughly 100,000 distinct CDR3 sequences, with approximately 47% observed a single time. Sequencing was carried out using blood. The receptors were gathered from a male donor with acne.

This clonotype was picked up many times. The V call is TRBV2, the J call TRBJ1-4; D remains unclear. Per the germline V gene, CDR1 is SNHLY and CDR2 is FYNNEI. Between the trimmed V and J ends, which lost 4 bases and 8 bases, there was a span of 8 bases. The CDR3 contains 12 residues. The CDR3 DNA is TGTGCCAGCAGTGCGGCACACGAAAAACTGTTTTTT. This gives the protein CASSAAHEKLFF.

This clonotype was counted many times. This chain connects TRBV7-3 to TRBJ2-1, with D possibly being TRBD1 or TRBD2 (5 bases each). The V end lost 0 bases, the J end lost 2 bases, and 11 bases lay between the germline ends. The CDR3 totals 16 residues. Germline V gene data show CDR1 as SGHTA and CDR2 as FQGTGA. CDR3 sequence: CASSLTGDLTYNEQFF. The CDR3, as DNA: TGTGCCAGCAGCTTAACTGGGGACCTCACCTACAATGAGCAGTTCTTC.

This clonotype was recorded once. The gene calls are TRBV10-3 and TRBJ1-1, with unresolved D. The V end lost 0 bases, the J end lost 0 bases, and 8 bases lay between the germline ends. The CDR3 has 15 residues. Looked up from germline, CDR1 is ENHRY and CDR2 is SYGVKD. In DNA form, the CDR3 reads TGTGCCATCAGTGAGTCGAACAGACTGAACACTGAAGCTTTCTTT. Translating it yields CAISESNRLNTEAFF.

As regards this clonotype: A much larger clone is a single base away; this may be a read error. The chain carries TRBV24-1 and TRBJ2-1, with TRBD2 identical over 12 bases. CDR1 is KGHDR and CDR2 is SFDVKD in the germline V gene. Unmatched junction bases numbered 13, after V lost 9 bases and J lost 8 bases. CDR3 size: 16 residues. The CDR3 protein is CATGAPTSGSFDEQFF. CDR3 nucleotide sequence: TGTGCCACCGGTGCCCCGACTAGCGGGAGTTTCGATGAGCAGTTCTTC.

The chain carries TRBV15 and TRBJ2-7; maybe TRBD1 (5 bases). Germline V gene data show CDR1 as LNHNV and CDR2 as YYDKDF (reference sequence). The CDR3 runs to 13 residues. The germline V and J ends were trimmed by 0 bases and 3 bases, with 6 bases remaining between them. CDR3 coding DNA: TGTGCCACCAGCAGAGATAGGGGCTACGAGCAGTACTTC. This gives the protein CATSRDRGYEQYF.

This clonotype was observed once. The CDR3 DNA sequence: TGTGCCAGCAGCGTAACCCCTCTTAGCCACGGGACAGGGGAAGACAATGAGCAGTTCTTC. This encodes CASSVTPLSHGTGEDNEQFF. The rearrangement joins TRBV9 to TRBJ2-1, with 10 positions matching TRBD1. This CDR3 has 20 amino acids. Germline CDR1 and CDR2: SGDLS and YYNGEE. Losses at the gene ends were 1 base for V and 5 bases for J; bases not matched to a gene: 18.

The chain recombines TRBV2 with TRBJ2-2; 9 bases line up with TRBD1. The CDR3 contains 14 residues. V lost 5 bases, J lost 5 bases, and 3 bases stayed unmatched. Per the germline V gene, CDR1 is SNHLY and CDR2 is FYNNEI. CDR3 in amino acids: CASSLGTGTGELFF. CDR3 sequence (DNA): TGTGCCAGCAGTTTGGGGACAGGGACCGGGGAGCTGTTTTTT.

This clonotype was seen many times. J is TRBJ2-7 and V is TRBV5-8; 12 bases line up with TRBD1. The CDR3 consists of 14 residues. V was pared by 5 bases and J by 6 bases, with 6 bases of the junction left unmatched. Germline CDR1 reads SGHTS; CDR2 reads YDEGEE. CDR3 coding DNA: TGTGCCAGCAGAGACCGGGACAGGGGGCGCGAGCAGTACTTC. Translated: CASRDRDRGREQYF.

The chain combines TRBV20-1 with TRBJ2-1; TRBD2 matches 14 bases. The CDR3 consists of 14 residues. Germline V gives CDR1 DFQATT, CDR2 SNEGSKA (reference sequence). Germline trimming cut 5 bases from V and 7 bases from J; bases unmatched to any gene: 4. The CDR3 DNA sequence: TGCAGTGCTCGACTAGCGGGAGGGTCAAATGAGCAGTTCTTC. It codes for CSARLAGGSNEQFF.

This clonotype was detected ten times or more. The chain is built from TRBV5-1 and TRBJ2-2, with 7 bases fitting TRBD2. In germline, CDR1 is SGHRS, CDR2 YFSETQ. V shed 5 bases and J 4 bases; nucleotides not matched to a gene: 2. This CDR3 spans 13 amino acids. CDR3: CASSKRGTGELFF. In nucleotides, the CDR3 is TGCGCCAGCAGTAAGCGGGGCACCGGGGAGCTGTTTTTT.

CDR3 nucleotide sequence: TGTGCCAGCAGCTCGCATCCTCCAGGGACAACTAATGAAAAACTGTTTTTT. This gives the protein CASSSHPPGTTNEKLFF. V and J are TRBV7-6 and TRBJ1-4; TRBD1 is a possible D gene (5 bases). The CDR3 totals 17 residues. Between the trimmed V and J ends, which lost 4 bases and 0 bases, there was a span of 15 bases. The germline gives CDR1 SGHVS, CDR2 FNYEAQ.

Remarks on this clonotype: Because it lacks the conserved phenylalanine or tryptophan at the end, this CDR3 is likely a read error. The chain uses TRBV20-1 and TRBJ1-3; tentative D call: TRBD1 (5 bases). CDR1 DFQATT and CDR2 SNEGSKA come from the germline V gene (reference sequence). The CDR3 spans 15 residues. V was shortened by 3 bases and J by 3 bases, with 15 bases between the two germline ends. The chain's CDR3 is CSARTAGTDGNTIYS. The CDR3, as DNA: TGCAGTGCTAGGACCGCCGGGACTGATGGAAACACCATATATTCT.

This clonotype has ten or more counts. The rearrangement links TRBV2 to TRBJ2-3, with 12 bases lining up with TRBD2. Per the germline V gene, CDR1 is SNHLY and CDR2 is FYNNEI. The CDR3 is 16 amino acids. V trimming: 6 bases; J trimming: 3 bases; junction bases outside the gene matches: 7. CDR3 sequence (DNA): TGTGCCAGCAGGCCGACTAGCGGGAGAGGTACAGATACGCAGTATTTT. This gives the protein CASRPTSGRGTDTQYF.